One and the same sample provided the 24 T cell receptor beta chains below, sequenced in a study of cytomegalovirus exposure and HLA in healthy donors. TCRdb keeps only in-frame clones here, not all; method: immunoSEQ multiplex PCR. The table includes about 82,000 clones, about 92% detected once. The sequenced material came from PBMCs. These receptors came from a man between 18 and 35 years old in good health and CMV-seronegative.

Only a few counts were recorded for this clone. The rearrangement links TRBV4-1 to TRBJ1-3; D not resolved. V was clipped by 0 bases and J by 1 base, with 7 bases between them. CDR1 is MGHRA, CDR2 YSYEKL, per germline. The CDR3 has 15 residues. CDR3: CASSQEASSGNTIYF. The CDR3 bases are TGCGCCAGCAGCCAAGAAGCTTCGTCTGGAAACACCATATATTTT.

V is TRBV10-3 and J is TRBJ2-7; TRBD2 matches at 13 bases. This CDR3 is built from 15 residues. Germline CDR1 ENHRY, CDR2 SYGVKD. With V trimmed by 6 bases and J by 1 base, 3 bases remained unmatched. The CDR3 DNA reads TGTGCCATCAGGGGGACTAGCGGGGTATCCTACGAGCAGTACTTC. Its protein product is CAIRGTSGVSYEQYF.

The chain carries TRBV7-6 and TRBJ2-7; D is perhaps TRBD2 (6 bases). Germline V gene lookup returns CDR1 SGHVS and CDR2 FNYEAQ. This CDR3 has 16 residues. The V end lost 2 bases, the J end lost 0 bases, and 14 bases lay between the germline ends. CDR3 residues: CASSLLSGTSSYEQYF. The CDR3 nucleotides are TGTGCCAGCAGCTTACTTAGCGGAACAAGCTCCTACGAGCAGTACTTC.

This rearrangement joins TRBV6-5 to TRBJ1-4; D perhaps matches TRBD1 (6 bases). The CDR3 is 15 residues long. Per germline, CDR1 MNHEY and CDR2 SVGAGI. V was pared by 4 bases and J by 3 bases, with 12 bases between. The DNA for the CDR3 is TGTGCCAGCAGTTCCCAGGGGTTACCTAATGAAAAACTGTTTTTT. Amino acid sequence: CASSSQGLPNEKLFF.

The chain employs TRBV19 and TRBJ2-4; no firm D call. Germline V gene sequence: CDR1 LNHDA, CDR2 SQIVND (reference sequence). The CDR3 loop spans 13 amino acids. V lost 3 bases and J lost 0, with 3 bases in between. The CDR3 bases are TGTGCCAGTAGTATTAAAGCCAAAAACATTCAGTACTTC. Translation gives CASSIKAKNIQYF. Combining the CDR3 with reference TRBV19 and TRBJ2-4 gives the whole variable domain DGGITQSPKYLFRKEGQNVTLSCEQNLNHDAMYWYRQDPGQGLRLIYYSQIVNDFQKGDIAEGYSVSREKKESFPLTVTSAQKNPTAFYLCASSIKAKNIQYFGAGTRLSVL.

The rearrangement uses TRBV7-9 and TRBJ1-3, with TRBD1 identical over 7 bases. Unmatched junction bases numbered 13, after V lost 2 bases and J lost 0 bases. In germline, CDR1 is SEHNR, CDR2 FQNEAQ (reference sequence). This CDR3 comprises 19 residues. CDR3 amino acids: CASSLTDPGQLLSGNTIYF. The DNA for the CDR3 is TGTGCCAGCAGCTTAACGGATCCGGGACAGCTTCTCTCTGGAAACACCATATATTTT.

The gene calls are TRBV9 and TRBJ2-3; D is unresolved. This CDR3 contains 17 residues. Trimming removed 0 bases from V and 1 base from J, with 15 bases in between. CDR1 SGDLS and CDR2 YYNGEE come from the germline V gene. The CDR3 region is CASSVASRAVGTDTQYF. Here the CDR3 DNA reads TGTGCCAGCAGCGTAGCGTCCCGAGCTGTTGGCACAGATACGCAGTATTTT.

This clone was seen a single time. The chain uses TRBV6-5 and TRBJ1-1, with D perhaps matching TRBD1 (5 bases). The CDR3 runs to 13 residues. Trimming shortened V by 6 bases and J by 1 base, and 9 bases separated the two germline ends. Germline CDR1 is MNHEY and CDR2 is SVGAGI. The CDR3, as DNA: TGTGCCAGCAGAAGAGACAGGAACACTGAAGCTTTCTTT. It translates to CASRRDRNTEAFF.

The chain couples TRBV27 to TRBJ1-1; D is undetermined. CDR1 is MNHEY, CDR2 SMNVEV, per germline (reference sequence). The CDR3 has 14 amino acids. V shed 2 bases and J shed 4 bases, with 11 bases lying between them. The CDR3 protein is CASSLNSLGTEAFF. The CDR3 nucleotides are TGTGCCAGCAGTTTAAATTCCCTCGGCACTGAAGCTTTCTTT.

This clone was counted a single time. The chain employs TRBV20-1 and TRBJ2-5; D remains ambiguous. The CDR3 sequence is 11 residues long. V lost 5 bases to trimming and J lost 4 bases, with 8 bases between them. Germline V CDR1 and CDR2: DFQATT, SNEGSKA (reference sequence). The CDR3 loop reads CSAYTPETQYF. The CDR3 DNA is TGCAGTGCTTATACACCAGAGACCCAGTACTTC.

The table lists this clone with a few counts. This chain links TRBV7-8 with TRBJ1-1; D gene uncertain. CDR3 size: 13 residues. Germline V CDR1 and CDR2: SGHVS, FQNEAQ. V lost 5 bases, J lost 1 base, and 8 bases lay in between. DNA for the CDR3: TGTGCCAGCAGCAAACGGGAGAACACTGAAGCTTTCTTT. Residues: CASSKRENTEAFF. Complete variable domain (other parts from reference TRBV7-8 and TRBJ1-1): GAGVSQSPRYKVAKRGQDVALRCDPISGHVSLFWYQQALGQGPEFLTYFQNEAQLDKSGLPSDRFFAERPEGSVSTLKIQRTQQEDSAVYLCASSKRENTEAFFGQGTRLTVV.

The gene calls are TRBV5-6 and TRBJ2-7; 7 positions agree with TRBD2. V lost 3 bases to trimming and J lost 0 bases; unmatched junction nucleotides: 3. This CDR3 is 14 amino acids long. Per the germline V gene, CDR1 is SGHDT and CDR2 is YYEEEE. The CDR3 DNA reads as TGTGCCAGCAGCTACGGCGGGAGCTCCTACGAGCAGTACTTC. Protein: CASSYGGSSYEQYF.

The chain combines TRBV13 with TRBJ1-6; 8 nucleotides match TRBD1. The CDR3 has 14 amino acids. The junction had 6 bases not matched to a gene; V was cut back by 4 bases and J by 10 bases. Per germline, CDR1 PRHDT and CDR2 FYEKMQ (reference sequence). In nucleotides, the CDR3 is TGTGCCAGCAGCTCGACAGGGGTGGGCTCACCCCTCCACTTT. This translates into CASSSTGVGSPLHF.

J is TRBJ2-1 and V is TRBV4-3, with a possible D match to TRBD1 (7 bases). Per the germline V gene, CDR1 is LGHNA and CDR2 is YSLEER. V lost 3 bases and J 16 bases, leaving 19 bases between the germline ends. The CDR3 totals 13 residues. CDR3 sequence reads: CASSQDWRDSLFF. CDR3 DNA sequence: TGCGCCAGCAGCCAGGATTGGAGGGACAGTCTTTTCTTC.

This sequence joins TRBV10-2 and TRBJ2-2; a weak D match, TRBD1 (6 bases). CDR1 and CDR2 (germline): WSHSY, SAAADI. CDR3 length: 13 residues. Trimming cost V 6 bases and J 5 bases, with 10 bases left between them. CDR3 DNA: TGCGCCAGCAGGACAGGAAATACCGGGGAGCTGTTTTTT. Protein: CASRTGNTGELFF.

Written as DNA, the CDR3 is TGTGCCAGCAGCCTAGCGGGGGGGCCGGGCACAGATACGCAGTATTTT. Encoded protein: CASSLAGGPGTDTQYF. The V and J genes are TRBV13 and TRBJ2-3; 12 bases map to TRBD2. J gave up 1 base and V 5 bases, and 4 bases lay outside the gene matches. Germline V gene lookup returns CDR1 PRHDT and CDR2 FYEKMQ (reference sequence). This CDR3 has 16 residues. Full variable domain (missing parts from reference TRBV13 and TRBJ2-3): AAGVIQSPRHLIKEKRETATLKCYPIPRHDTVYWYQQGPGQDPQFLISFYEKMQSDKGSIPDRFSAQQFSDYHSELNMSSLELGDSALYFCASSLAGGPGTDTQYFGPGTRLTVL.

The chain has TRBV2 and TRBJ1-2; D uncertain. The CDR3 loop spans 13 amino acids. Germline V CDR1 and CDR2: SNHLY, FYNNEI. Trimming stripped 3 bases from V and 4 bases from J, with 9 bases between. DNA of the CDR3: TGTGCCAGCAGTGAGGGCAGGCCCTATGGCTACACCTTC. Protein product: CASSEGRPYGYTF.

The V gene is TRBV4-1, the J gene TRBJ2-4, with D unclear. V lost 1 base and J lost 10, with 20 bases in between. Germline V gene sequence: CDR1 MGHRA, CDR2 YSYEKL. The CDR3 is 16 amino acids. The CDR3 DNA sequence: TGCGCCAGCAGCCAAGTTTGGCTCCAACAGAATGGGATTCAGTACTTC. Amino acids: CASSQVWLQQNGIQYF.

The chain recombines TRBV5-6 with TRBJ2-7, with a possible D match to TRBD1 (6 bases). V was trimmed by 2 bases and J by 4 bases, leaving 10 bases between them. Per germline, CDR1 SGHDT and CDR2 YYEEEE. The CDR3 runs to 13 residues. CDR3 amino acids: CASSFQGSYEQYF. The CDR3 DNA reads as TGTGCCAGCAGCTTCCAGGGGTCGTACGAGCAGTACTTC.

The gene calls are TRBV25-1 and TRBJ2-7; 12 positions match TRBD1. Per germline, CDR1 MGHDK and CDR2 SYGVNS. This CDR3 spans 15 amino acids. Germline trimming cut 1 base from V and 7 bases from J; bases unmatched to any gene: 5. Here the CDR3 DNA reads TGTGCCAGCAGTGAATGGGGACAGGGGGCGGGTGAGCAGTACTTC. It translates to CASSEWGQGAGEQYF.

The chain couples TRBV7-2 to TRBJ1-1, with 9 bases aligning to TRBD1. V lost 5 bases to trimming and J lost 4 bases; unmatched junction nucleotides: 8. Germline assignment: CDR1 SGHTA and CDR2 FQGNSA. The CDR3 runs 15 residues. DNA for the CDR3: TGTGCCAGCAGCACCGGACAGGGGAGGCCCACTGAAGCTTTCTTT. Translation: CASSTGQGRPTEAFF. The variable domain in full, completed from reference TRBV7-2 and TRBJ1-1, reads GAGVSQSPSNKVTEKGKDVELRCDPISGHTALYWYRQSLGQGLEFLIYFQGNSAPDKSGLPSDRFSAERTGGSVSTLTIQRTQQEDSAVYLCASSTGQGRPTEAFFGQGTRLTVV.

The V gene is TRBV25-1, the J gene TRBJ2-3; D ambiguous. The V and J ends lost 3 bases and 9 bases respectively, with 13 bases between them. The germline V gene has CDR1 MGHDK and CDR2 SYGVNS. The CDR3 sequence is 13 residues long. The CDR3 loop is CASSDPRIRTQYF. CDR3 in DNA: TGTGCCAGCAGTGACCCCCGAATACGGACGCAGTATTTT.

V and J are TRBV30 and TRBJ1-4; D ambiguous. CDR1 GTSNPN and CDR2 SVGIG come from the germline V gene (reference sequence). The CDR3 spans 14 residues. The CDR3 DNA follows: TGTGGAAGGCGTGCCGTGGAGGGTTGGGAAAAACTGTTTTTT. Translating it yields CGRRAVEGWEKLFF.

The chain has TRBV9 and TRBJ2-7; D is possibly TRBD2 (7 bases). CDR1 and CDR2 (germline): SGDLS, YYNGEE. V shed 7 bases and J shed 6 bases, with 32 bases lying between them. CDR3 length: 18 amino acids. CDR3 DNA sequence: TGTGCCAGCTCCACGGTACCAAGGGGGGGGAGTAGGAACGGCGAGCAGTACTTC. This translates into CASSTVPRGGSRNGEQYF.